The 30 T cell receptor beta chains listed next were all sequenced from one sample in a study of blood T cell repertoires in COVID-19 (dated by TCRdb to 2018 to 2020). The library was produced with the immunoSEQ multiplex PCR assay. The immuneACCESS repertoire file appears here via TCRdb, limited to in-frame rearrangements. These files lack a portion of the clones; in checked studies, under half of the deficit traces to unresolved V genes, and the cause of the others is not known. Counted in this sample were 150,000 to 200,000 clones; approximately 89% of them appeared once. Under 0.85% of the sample is in the top ten clones. Sequenced material: PBMCs or T cells enriched from blood (not recorded which). The source of these receptors is a woman between 18 and 29 years old who had recovered from COVID-19.

This rearrangement joins TRBV7-6 to TRBJ2-7; TRBD2 agrees at 11 bases. CDR3 size: 15 residues. CDR1 SGHVS and CDR2 FNYEAQ come from the germline V gene. V lost 5 bases, J lost 4 bases, and 7 bases stayed unmatched. Here the CDR3 DNA reads TGTGCCAGCAGCCCTAGACTAGCGGGACCGTACGAGCAGTACTTC. Residues: CASSPRLAGPYEQYF.

V is TRBV11-2 and J is TRBJ2-1; 7 bases are shared with TRBD2. Losses at the gene ends were 5 bases for V and 2 bases for J; bases not matched to a gene: 9. The germline V gene has CDR1 SGHAT and CDR2 FQNNGV. The CDR3 covers 16 residues. The CDR3 DNA reads TGTGCCAGCAGCCCCTCGGGGAGGGGTACCTACAATGAGCAGTTCTTC. Its translation is CASSPSGRGTYNEQFF.

The chain links TRBV10-3 to TRBJ1-4, with 9 positions matching TRBD1. Trimming cost V 3 bases and J 2 bases; bases outside gene matches: 4. The CDR3 totals 16 residues. CDR1 and CDR2 from the germline V gene are ENHRY and SYGVKD. The chain's CDR3 is CAISEDRGSTNEKLFF. Here the CDR3 DNA reads TGTGCCATCAGTGAAGACAGGGGGTCCACTAATGAAAAACTGTTTTTT.

The V call is TRBV24-1, the J call TRBJ1-5; no definite D call. Trimming stripped 0 bases from V and 5 bases from J, with 7 bases between. CDR3 length: 14 residues. The germline V gene has CDR1 KGHDR and CDR2 SFDVKD. CDR3 in amino acids: CATSDLRNDQPQHF. The CDR3 DNA reads TGTGCCACCAGTGATTTGCGTAATGATCAGCCCCAGCATTTT.

The chain combines TRBV15 with TRBJ1-5; possibly TRBD1 for D (5 bases). Trimming shortened V by 6 bases and J by 4 bases, and 16 bases separated the two germline ends. The CDR3 spans 15 residues. Per the germline V gene, CDR1 is LNHNV and CDR2 is YYDKDF (reference sequence). For the CDR3, the DNA is TGTGCCACCAGAGGGGCCAGTTTGGGAAATCAGCCCCAGCATTTT. Protein: CATRGASLGNQPQHF.

This chain joins TRBV6-1 and TRBJ2-2; the match to TRBD2 covers 9 bases. The V segment lost 4 bases and the J segment 1 base; nucleotides outside the gene matches: 7. The germline V gene has CDR1 MNHNS and CDR2 SASEGT. This CDR3 contains 17 residues. CDR3 amino acids: CASSVLAAGGNTGELFF. Here the CDR3 DNA reads TGTGCCAGCAGTGTTCTCGCAGCGGGAGGGAACACCGGGGAGCTGTTTTTT.

The rearrangement joins TRBV28 to TRBJ1-1; D might be TRBD1 (5 bases). The CDR3 is made up of 16 amino acids. Germline loops: CDR1 MDHEN, CDR2 SYDVKM. The V gene lost 1 base and the J gene lost 8 bases, with 20 bases spanning the gap. The CDR3 is CASSLFLSGRAYEAFF. Written as DNA, the CDR3 is TGTGCCAGCAGTTTATTTCTTAGTGGCAGGGCATACGAAGCTTTCTTT. Full variable domain (remainder filled in from reference TRBV28 and TRBJ1-1): DVKVTQSSRYLVKRTGEKVFLECVQDMDHENMFWYRQDPGLGLRLIYFSYDVKMKEKGDIPEGYSVSREKKERFSLILESASTNQTSMYLCASSLFLSGRAYEAFFGQGTRLTVV.

The rearrangement links TRBV25-1 to TRBJ2-5; D perhaps matches TRBD2 (5 bases). Trimming stripped 6 bases from V and 6 bases from J, with 14 bases between. This CDR3 has 13 residues. Germline V CDR1 and CDR2: MGHDK, SYGVNS. In DNA, the CDR3 is TGTGCCAGCAGCCCCGGAGGCCTCCAGACCCAGTACTTC. This translates into CASSPGGLQTQYF.

The rearrangement links TRBV6-2 or TRBV6-3 to TRBJ2-7, with TRBD2 identical over 8 bases. V lost 3 bases to trimming and J lost 2 bases; unmatched junction nucleotides: 3. The CDR3 is 14 residues long. Per germline, CDR1 MNHEY and CDR2 SVGEGT. CDR3 coding DNA: TGTGCCAGCAGTTATAGCGGGACCGCCTACGAGCAGTACTTC. It codes for CASSYSGTAYEQYF.

This clone was seen more than once but under ten times. The rearrangement joins TRBV25-1 to TRBJ1-6; 7 bases line up with TRBD1. This CDR3 has 14 residues. Losses at the gene ends were 6 bases for V and 3 bases for J; bases not matched to a gene: 2. CDR1 and CDR2 from the germline V gene are MGHDK and SYGVNS. CDR3 DNA: TGTGCCAGCAGCCGACAGGGCTATAATTCACCCCTCCACTTT. As protein: CASSRQGYNSPLHF.

The V and J genes are TRBV28 and TRBJ2-3; D might be TRBD2 (5 bases). V shed 4 bases and J shed 2 bases, with 13 bases lying between them. The CDR3 totals 15 residues. Germline V gene sequence: CDR1 MDHEN, CDR2 SYDVKM. The CDR3 nucleotides are TGTGCCAGCAGTTCCGGGAACTTGGACACAGATACGCAGTATTTT. Translated, it gives CASSSGNLDTDTQYF.

There are a few counts of this clone. The rearrangement links TRBV4-1 to TRBJ1-4; 9 nucleotides match TRBD1. The germline gives CDR1 MGHRA, CDR2 YSYEKL. Germline trimming cut 5 bases from V and 8 bases from J; bases unmatched to any gene: 9. The CDR3 is made up of 15 amino acids. CDR3 DNA: TGCGCCAGCAGCGGTTACAGGGGGCGGCAGGAAAAACTGTTTTTT. Its translation: CASSGYRGRQEKLFF.

This clone was recorded only once. V is TRBV10-2 and J is TRBJ1-5; D is uncertain. Looked up from germline, CDR1 is WSHSY and CDR2 is SAAADI. V was pared by 5 bases and J by 5 bases, with 4 bases between. CDR3 length equals 11 residues. In nucleotides, the CDR3 is TGCGCCAGCAGTTCAGATCAGCCCCAGCATTTT. The encoded protein is CASSSDQPQHF.

V and J are TRBV6-2 or TRBV6-3 and TRBJ2-7, with TRBD1 matching over 7 bases. V dropped 2 bases and J dropped 0; count of bases not matched to a gene: 4. Per the germline V gene, CDR1 is MNHEY and CDR2 is SVGEGT. This CDR3 comprises 15 residues. In DNA, the CDR3 is TGTGCCAGCAGTTACGGGACAGCCAACTCCTACGAGCAGTACTTC. This codes for CASSYGTANSYEQYF.

This clone appeared once. V usage is TRBV30 and J usage is TRBJ2-7; D might be TRBD2 (5 bases). The CDR3 has 13 residues. V lost 3 bases, J lost 3 bases, and 12 bases lay in between. Germline CDR1 is GTSNPN and CDR2 is SVGIG (reference sequence). DNA of the CDR3: TGTGCCTGGAGGTCCGGACTGCACTACGAGCAGTACTTC. Protein: CAWRSGLHYEQYF.

V gene TRBV27 combines with J gene TRBJ2-7, with TRBD1 matching 12 bases. Unmatched junction bases numbered 9, after V lost 5 bases and J lost 7 bases. Germline CDR1 is MNHEY and CDR2 is SMNVEV (reference sequence). The CDR3 totals 15 residues. Here the CDR3 DNA reads TGTGCCAGCAGTCACCCGGGACAGGGGGCGCGGGAGCAGTACTTC. It yields the protein CASSHPGQGAREQYF.

V is TRBV14 and J is TRBJ2-1; 13 bases line up with TRBD2. The germline CDR1 and CDR2 sequences are SGHDN and FVKESK. The ends lost 0 bases at V and 9 bases at J; junction bases unmatched: 8. The CDR3 is 17 amino acids. The CDR3 protein is CASSQDPGLAGVVEQFF. CDR3 DNA: TGTGCCAGCAGCCAAGATCCCGGACTAGCGGGAGTGGTTGAGCAGTTCTTC. The full variable domain, its missing parts supplied by reference TRBV14 and TRBJ2-1, is EAGVTQFPSHSVIEKGQTVTLRCDPISGHDNLYWYRRVMGKEIKFLLHFVKESKQDESGMPNNRFLAERTGGTYSTLKVQPAELEDSGVYFCASSQDPGLAGVVEQFFGPGTRLTVL.

The rearrangement uses TRBV11-2 and TRBJ2-7, with 10 bases that match TRBD2. J was trimmed by 6 bases and V by 4 bases; bases with no gene match: 6. Germline V CDR1 and CDR2: SGHAT, FQNNGV. There are 14 residues in the CDR3. The CDR3 nucleotides read TGTGCCAGCAGCTCCTTAGCGGGAGGAACCGAGCAGTACTTC. Encoded protein: CASSSLAGGTEQYF. Filled out from reference TRBV11-2 and TRBJ2-7, the complete variable domain reads EAGVAQSPRYKIIEKRQSVAFWCNPISGHATLYWYQQILGQGPKLLIQFQNNGVVDDSQLPKDRFSAERLKGVDSTLKIQPAKLEDSAVYLCASSSLAGGTEQYFGPGTRLTVT.

In its sample, this clone was seen once. The chain couples TRBV6-5 to TRBJ1-1, with D unresolved. The CDR3 length is 15 residues. Germline loops: CDR1 MNHEY, CDR2 SVGAGI. The ends were cut back, 6 bases at V and 3 bases at J, with 17 bases in the middle. CDR3 in amino acids: CASSAGSGIDTEAFF. CDR3 DNA: TGTGCCAGCAGCGCCGGGTCGGGGATCGACACTGAAGCTTTCTTT.

The CDR3: CASSQGGGTGREQYF. The CDR3 DNA sequence: TGTGCCAGCAGCCAAGGCGGCGGGACGGGACGCGAGCAGTACTTC. The chain recombines TRBV4-2 with TRBJ2-7, with D possibly being TRBD2 (6 bases). The ends were cut back, 1 base at V and 6 bases at J, with 16 bases in the middle. The germline V gene has CDR1 LGHNA and CDR2 YNFKEQ. This CDR3 region has 15 residues.

V is TRBV9 and J is TRBJ2-7, with a tentative D call TRBD1 (6 bases). Germline assignment: CDR1 SGDLS and CDR2 YYNGEE. This CDR3 contains 15 residues. V shed 1 base and J shed 5 bases, with 16 bases lying between them. The CDR3 sequence is CASSVRGAGDHEQYF. The CDR3 bases are TGTGCCAGCAGCGTACGTGGGGCAGGGGACCACGAGCAGTACTTC.

The gene calls are TRBV28 and TRBJ2-7; tentative D call: TRBD1 (5 bases). The V end lost 3 bases, the J end lost 0 bases, and 15 bases lay between the germline ends. This CDR3 has 16 residues. The germline V gene encodes CDR1 MDHEN and CDR2 SYDVKM. The CDR3 is CASSLGLGLVSYEQYF. The DNA of the CDR3 is TGTGCCAGCAGTTTGGGGCTGGGGCTCGTCTCCTACGAGCAGTACTTC.

The CDR3 sequence: CASSPPRVGTQYF. The CDR3 DNA is TGTGCCAGCAGCCCGCCGAGGGTTGGTACGCAGTATTTT. J is TRBJ2-3 and V is TRBV28; possibly TRBD2 for D (5 bases). Looked up from germline, CDR1 is MDHEN and CDR2 is SYDVKM. V was cut by 6 bases and J by 8 bases, with 15 bases left in between. The CDR3 has 13 residues.

The V and J genes are TRBV3-1 (or the pseudogene TRBV3-2) and TRBJ2-1, with D possibly TRBD1 on 6 matching bases. Germline V gives CDR1 LGHDT, CDR2 YNNKEL (reference sequence). Trimming took off 6 bases at V and 6 bases at J, with 12 bases between the two ends. The length of the CDR3 is 13 residues. The CDR3 nucleotides are TGTGCCAGCAGACAAACAGGGAGCAATGAGCAGTTCTTC. It codes for CASRQTGSNEQFF.

The J gene is TRBJ1-2, the V gene TRBV7-9, with D tentatively TRBD1 (6 bases). The germline gives CDR1 SEHNR, CDR2 FQNEAQ (reference sequence). V dropped 1 base and J dropped 6 bases, with 18 bases sitting between them. The length of the CDR3 is 16 residues. The chain's CDR3 is CASSLGEKGTWNGYTF. CDR3 DNA sequence: TGTGCCAGCAGCTTAGGGGAAAAGGGGACATGGAATGGCTACACCTTC. Together with reference TRBV7-9 and TRBJ1-2, the CDR3 gives the full variable domain: DTGVSQNPRHKITKRGQNVTFRCDPISEHNRLYWYRQTLGQGPEFLTYFQNEAQLEKSRLLSDRFSAERPKGSFSTLEIQRTEQGDSAMYLCASSLGEKGTWNGYTFGSGTRLTVV.

As to this clone: The same CDR3 also results from other DNA sequences found in this sample. The chain employs TRBV28 and TRBJ1-1, with a possible D match to TRBD1 (5 bases). V lost 5 bases, J lost 3 bases, and 13 bases lay in between. The CDR3 length is 14 residues. Germline V CDR1 and CDR2: MDHEN, SYDVKM. CDR3 region: CASSLLGGDTEAFF. The CDR3 region has the DNA TGTGCCAGCAGTCTACTCGGGGGAGACACTGAAGCTTTCTTT.

This sequence joins TRBV28 and TRBJ1-4, with TRBD1 as a possible D gene (5 bases). Trimming cost V 3 bases and J 7 bases, with 15 bases left between them. Germline-derived CDR1 and CDR2 are MDHEN and SYDVKM. The CDR3 has 15 amino acids. CDR3 coding DNA: TGTGCCAGCAGTTTGCCTCAGGGAGGTATTGAAAAACTGTTTTTT. It yields the protein CASSLPQGGIEKLFF.

V usage is TRBV28 and J usage is TRBJ2-7; possibly TRBD1 for D (5 bases). This CDR3 is built from 14 residues. V lost 2 bases and J lost 1, with 9 bases in between. Looked up from germline, CDR1 is MDHEN and CDR2 is SYDVKM. CDR3 nucleotide sequence: TGTGCCAGCAGTTTACAGGGTTCATCCTACGAGCAGTACTTC. Amino acids: CASSLQGSSYEQYF.

The CDR3 coding sequence is TGTGCCAGCACAGGGCGGAACACCGGGGAGCTGTTTTTT. Translating it yields CASTGRNTGELFF. This chain joins TRBV28 and TRBJ2-2, with D perhaps matching TRBD1 (5 bases). The germline V and J ends were trimmed by 7 bases and 1 base, with 7 bases remaining between them. Germline-derived CDR1 and CDR2 are MDHEN and SYDVKM. The CDR3 consists of 13 residues.

This rearrangement joins TRBV6-1 to TRBJ2-7; possibly TRBD2 for D (6 bases). This CDR3 comprises 15 residues. V lost 3 bases, J lost 1 base, and 13 bases lay in between. Germline V gene data show CDR1 as MNHNS and CDR2 as SASEGT. The CDR3 reads CASSEWQGGSYEQYF. The CDR3 nucleotides read TGTGCCAGCAGTGAGTGGCAGGGAGGTTCCTACGAGCAGTACTTC.